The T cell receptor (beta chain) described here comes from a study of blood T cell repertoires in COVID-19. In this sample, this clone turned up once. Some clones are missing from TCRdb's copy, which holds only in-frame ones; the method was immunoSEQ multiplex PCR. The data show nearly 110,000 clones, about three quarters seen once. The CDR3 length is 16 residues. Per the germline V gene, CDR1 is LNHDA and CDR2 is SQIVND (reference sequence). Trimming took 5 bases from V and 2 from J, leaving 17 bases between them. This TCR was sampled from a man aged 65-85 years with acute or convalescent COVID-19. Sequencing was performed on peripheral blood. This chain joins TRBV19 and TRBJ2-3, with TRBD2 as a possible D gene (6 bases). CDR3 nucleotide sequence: TGTGCCAGTAGTGCTGCGGGGCGGGGCTTCACAGATACGCAGTATTTT. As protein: CASSAAGRGFTDTQYF.